The 5 T cell receptor beta chains below come from one sample, sequenced in a study of T cells in localized non-small cell lung cancer. Sequencing was performed with immunoSEQ multiplex PCR; in TCRdb, only in-frame clones are kept and a portion is missing. This table has 4,000 to 6,000 clones, around 45% appearing once. Here the sequenced sample was lung tumor tissue, taken before any cancer treatment. These receptor sequences come from a man between 40 and 69 years old with stage I lung adenocarcinoma.

This clone was seen a handful of times. This sequence joins TRBV9 and TRBJ2-6; 10 bases agree with TRBD1. J was trimmed by 1 base and V by 2 bases; bases with no gene match: 0. This CDR3 comprises 16 residues. Looked up from germline, CDR1 is SGDLS and CDR2 is YYNGEE. The CDR3 here is CASSVGQGSGANVLTF. CDR3 DNA sequence: TGTGCCAGCAGCGTGGGACAGGGGTCTGGGGCCAACGTCCTGACTTTC. Full variable domain (missing parts from reference TRBV9 and TRBJ2-6): DSGVTQTPKHLITATGQRVTLRCSPRSGDLSVYWYQQSLDQGLQFLIQYYNGEERAKGNILERFSAQQFPDLHSELNLSSLELGDSALYFCASSVGQGSGANVLTFGAGSRLTVL.

This chain connects TRBV10-3 to TRBJ2-7; a weak D match, TRBD2 (6 bases). V was shortened by 2 bases and J by 5 bases, with 10 bases between the two germline ends. The CDR3 loop spans 13 amino acids. In germline, CDR1 is ENHRY, CDR2 SYGVKD. The CDR3 spells CAISEIASDEQYF. CDR3 bases: TGTGCCATCAGTGAGATCGCTAGCGACGAGCAGTACTTC.

CDR3 DNA: TGTGCCAGCTCACCAGTTATAAATGGAGGCACTGAAGCTTTCTTT. Protein sequence: CASSPVINGGTEAFF. This sequence joins TRBV18 and TRBJ1-1; no clear D gene. The CDR3 has 15 residues. Trimming removed 2 bases at V and 4 bases at J, with 14 bases between. Germline V gives CDR1 KGHSH, CDR2 LQKENI. The variable domain in full, with the rest retrieved from reference TRBV18 and TRBJ1-1, is NAGVMQNPRHLVRRRGQEARLRCSPMKGHSHVYWYRQLPEEGLKFMVYLQKENIIDESGMPKERFSAEFPKEGPSILRIQQVVRGDSAAYFCASSPVINGGTEAFFGQGTRLTVV.

V and J are TRBV18 and TRBJ2-5, with no clear D. This CDR3 has 13 amino acids. Germline CDR1 is KGHSH and CDR2 is LQKENI. Trimming removed 0 bases from V and 2 bases from J, with 4 bases in between. CDR3 in DNA: TGTGCCAGCTCACCACCGAGTCAAGAGACCCAGTACTTC. It translates to CASSPPSQETQYF. The whole variable domain, filled in from reference TRBV18 and TRBJ2-5, reads NAGVMQNPRHLVRRRGQEARLRCSPMKGHSHVYWYRQLPEEGLKFMVYLQKENIIDESGMPKERFSAEFPKEGPSILRIQQVVRGDSAAYFCASSPPSQETQYFGPGTRLLVL.

This rearrangement joins TRBV11-3 to TRBJ1-2; D is unresolved. The CDR3 is made up of 15 amino acids. Per germline, CDR1 SGHNT and CDR2 YENEEA. Trimming pared 5 bases from V and 4 bases from J, leaving 17 bases between. The CDR3 spells CASSRWTDGAYGYTF. CDR3 nucleotide sequence: TGTGCCAGCAGCCGCTGGACGGACGGCGCCTATGGCTACACCTTC.